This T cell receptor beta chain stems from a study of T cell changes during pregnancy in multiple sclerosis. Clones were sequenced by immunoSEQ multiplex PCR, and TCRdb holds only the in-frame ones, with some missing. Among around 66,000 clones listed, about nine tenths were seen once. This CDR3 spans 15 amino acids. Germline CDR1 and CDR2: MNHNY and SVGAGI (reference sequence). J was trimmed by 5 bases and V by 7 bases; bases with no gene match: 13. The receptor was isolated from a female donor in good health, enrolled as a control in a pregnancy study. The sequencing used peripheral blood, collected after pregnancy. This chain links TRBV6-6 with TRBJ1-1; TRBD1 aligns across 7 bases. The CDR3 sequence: CASINSGTAGTEAFF. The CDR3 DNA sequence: TGTGCCAGCATCAATTCCGGGACAGCCGGGACTGAAGCTTTCTTT.